The rows below give T cell receptor beta chains drawn from one sample of a study of T cells in Graves' hyperthyroidism and ophthalmopathy. TCRdb re-derived calls from the multiplex PCR reads in MiXCR, one entry per CDR3 protein. The sample has about 640,000 distinct CDR3 sequences; around 21% are singletons. Material: blood. These receptors were collected from a man younger than 45 with Graves' ophthalmopathy. Both conserved end residues are part of each CDR3. D genes are given only for firm matches. Part of the rows lack a size; the others show once, few, many or a class for expanded clones.

D	V	J	size	CDR3	DNA
-	TRBV6-2/TRBV6-3	TRBJ2-7	-	CASSKDPALGEQYF	TGTGCCAGCAGCAAAGACCCCGCCCTTGGTGAGCAGTACTTC
TRBD2	TRBV6-9	TRBJ2-5	-	CASSFLAGGPIKTQYF	TGTGCCAGCAGTTTTTTAGCGGGAGGTCCTATAAAGACCCAGTACTTC
-	TRBV27	TRBJ2-2	-	CASSFRAVPGELFF	TGTGCCAGCAGTTTTAGGGCGGTTCCCGGGGAGCTGTTTTTT
-	TRBV30	TRBJ2-7	-	CAWSWDTTYEQYF	TGTGCCTGGAGTTGGGACACTACCTACGAGCAGTACTTC
-	TRBV27	TRBJ2-3	few	CASSFGYATELTDTQYF	TGTGCCAGCAGTTTTGGGTATGCGACAGAACTAACAGATACGCAGTATTTT
TRBD2	TRBV3-1	TRBJ2-1	few	CASSQVGTSGTFHNEQFF	TGTGCCAGCAGCCAGGTAGGGACTAGCGGGACCTTCCACAATGAGCAGTTCTTC
-	TRBV4-1	TRBJ2-5	-	CASSQPGHDQETQYF	TGCGCCAGCAGCCAACCGGGACACGACCAAGAGACCCAGTACTTC
TRBD1	TRBV6-1	TRBJ1-1	-	CASRGYGQGFRTTEAFF	TGTGCCAGCAGGGGGTACGGACAGGGGTTCAGGACGACTGAAGCTTTCTTT
-	TRBV28	TRBJ2-5	few	CASSSARDSVERETQYF	TGTGCCAGCAGTTCCGCCAGGGACTCCGTGGAGAGAGAGACCCAGTACTTC
TRBD1	TRBV28	TRBJ2-5	-	CASSIPGTATQETQYF	TGTGCCAGCAGTATTCCCGGGACAGCGACCCAAGAGACCCAGTACTTC
TRBD1	TRBV4-2	TRBJ1-1	few	CASKHDPGQMNTEAFF	TGTGCCAGCAAGCACGACCCGGGACAGATGAACACTGAAGCTTTCTTT
-	TRBV30	TRBJ2-7	few	CAWREALRYEQYF	TGTGCCTGGAGGGAAGCCCTACGATACGAGCAGTACTTC
-	TRBV18	TRBJ1-3	-	CASSQSSGRAGNTIYF	TGTGCCAGCTCACAGTCTTCAGGGCGCGCTGGAAACACCATATATTTT
-	TRBV20-1	TRBJ2-6	-	CSARGLHRRDGPLRANVLTF	TGCAGTGCTAGAGGTCTCCATCGCAGGGACGGACCTCTGAGGGCCAACGTCCTGACTTTC
-	TRBV2	TRBJ2-5	many	CASSEALRLDGKETQYF	TGTGCCAGCAGTGAAGCGCTTCGGCTAGACGGGAAAGAGACCCAGTACTTC
-	TRBV24-1	TRBJ2-2	few	CATSDPTVNTGELFF	TGTGCCACCAGTGATCCCACAGTGAACACCGGGGAGCTGTTTTTT
TRBD1	TRBV11-2	TRBJ1-6	-	CASSPTQGEWSYNSPLHF	TGTGCCAGCAGCCCCACCCAGGGGGAATGGTCCTATAATTCACCCCTCCACTTT
-	TRBV18	TRBJ2-7	-	CASSPPGRSGSYEQYF	TGTGCCAGCTCACCACCGGGGAGGTCCGGCTCCTACGAGCAGTACTTC
TRBD2	TRBV4-2	TRBJ2-1	-	CASSHTTSGTHNEQFF	TGTGCCAGCAGCCACACTACTAGCGGGACTCACAATGAGCAGTTCTTC
-	TRBV7-8	TRBJ1-1	-	CASSLGGGGDKAFF	TGTGCCAGCAGCTTAGGTGGGGGCGGCGATAAAGCTTTCTTT
-	TRBV29-1	TRBJ1-2	-	CSVPREDGYTF	TGCAGCGTTCCCAGGGAAGATGGCTACACCTTC
TRBD2	TRBV9	TRBJ2-1	few	CASSVPSGRALNNEQFF	TGTGCCAGCAGCGTTCCTAGCGGGAGGGCCTTAAACAATGAGCAGTTCTTC
TRBD2	TRBV7-3	TRBJ2-1	-	CASRETGLAGKFF	TGTGCCAGCAGAGAAACGGGACTAGCGGGAAAGTTCTTC
-	TRBV6-1	TRBJ2-7	-	CASSELGVNEQYF	TGTGCCAGCAGTGAACTAGGTGTCAACGAGCAGTACTTC
TRBD1	TRBV28	TRBJ1-2	-	CASRPLRDRYPNYGYTF	TGTGCCAGCAGGCCTCTCCGGGACAGGTACCCTAACTATGGCTACACCTTC
-	TRBV2	TRBJ1-1	many	CASSDVGTQNTEAFF	TGTGCCAGCAGTGACGTCGGGACACAGAACACTGAAGCTTTCTTT
TRBD1	TRBV7-9	TRBJ2-3	many	CASSPPRTGPSTDTQYF	TGTGCCAGCAGCCCACCTCGGACAGGGCCCAGCACAGATACGCAGTATTTT
TRBD1	TRBV28	TRBJ2-5	many	CASSSGQVETQYF	TGTGCCAGCAGTTCCGGACAGGTGGAGACCCAGTACTTC
-	TRBV4-2	TRBJ1-1	few	CASSQQTGTNTEAFF	TGTGCCAGCAGCCAACAGACCGGGACTAACACTGAAGCTTTCTTT
TRBD2	TRBV28	TRBJ2-1	-	CASSYGGEYNEQFF	TGTGCCAGCAGTTACGGGGGGGAATACAATGAGCAGTTCTTC
-	TRBV18	TRBJ1-3	many	CASSPPGGNTIYF	TGTGCCAGCTCACCACCGGGCGGAAACACCATATATTTT
TRBD2	TRBV27	TRBJ2-7	-	CASSLFPSGRFYEQYF	TGTGCCAGCAGTTTGTTTCCTAGCGGGAGATTCTACGAGCAGTACTTC
TRBD2	TRBV15	TRBJ2-1	few	CATSRESRFGGGYNEQFF	TGTGCCACCAGCAGAGAGAGTAGGTTCGGGGGGGGCTACAATGAGCAGTTCTTC
-	TRBV20-1	TRBJ2-7	-	CGASLLEQGMNEQYF	TGCGGTGCTAGTTTATTGGAACAGGGAATGAACGAGCAGTACTTC